The following is a T cell receptor beta chain sequence with its context. The antigen is undetermined. TCRdb's copy holds only in-frame clones and misses some; the assay was immunoSEQ multiplex PCR. The table records 300,000 to 450,000 clones, just over 85% of them present only once. This sample was taken from a study of cytomegalovirus exposure and HLA in healthy donors. Germline lookup yields CDR1 SEHNR and CDR2 FQNEAQ (reference sequence). Between the trimmed V and J ends, which lost 1 base and 2 bases, there was a span of 14 bases. This CDR3 region has 16 residues. Whole-study findings and limits: Rarity characterized most TCR sequences, yet some public TCRs appeared in many donors. Reported results showed that the classifier diagnosed cytomegalovirus status with high specificity and sensitivity.

The sequenced sample was PBMCs. The rearrangement joins TRBV7-9 to TRBJ1-2; D is ambiguous. This clonotype was sampled from a woman under 30 in good health and CMV-seronegative. CDR3 amino acids: CASSLDSWAANYGYTF. The CDR3 DNA reads as TGTGCCAGCAGCTTAGACTCTTGGGCAGCAAACTATGGCTACACCTTC.